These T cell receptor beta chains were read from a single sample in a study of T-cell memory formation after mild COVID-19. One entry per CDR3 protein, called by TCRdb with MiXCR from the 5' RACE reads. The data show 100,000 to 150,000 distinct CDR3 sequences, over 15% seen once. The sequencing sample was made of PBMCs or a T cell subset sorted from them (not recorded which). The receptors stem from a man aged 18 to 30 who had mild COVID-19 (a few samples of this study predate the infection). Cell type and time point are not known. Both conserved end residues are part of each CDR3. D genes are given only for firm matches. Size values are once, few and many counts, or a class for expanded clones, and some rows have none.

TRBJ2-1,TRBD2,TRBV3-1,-,TGTGCCAGCAGCCGGGTTAGCGGGAGCTCCTACAATGAGCAGTTCTTC,CASSRVSGSSYNEQFF
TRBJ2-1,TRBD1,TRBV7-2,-,TGTGCCAGCAGCCAAGGGGGCGAGAGGTATGAGCAGTTCTTC,CASSQGGERYEQFF
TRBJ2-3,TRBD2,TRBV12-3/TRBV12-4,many,TGTGCCACAAGCGGGGGTACGCAGTATTTT,CATSGGTQYF
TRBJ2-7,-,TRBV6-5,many,TGTGCCAGCAGTTACCGAGGTTTGGGGAGCGGGTACGAGCAGTACTTC,CASSYRGLGSGYEQYF
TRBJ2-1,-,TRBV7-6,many,TGTGCCAGCAGCTTAGTCGTCGGGACTTTTACCTACAATGAGCAGTTCTTC,CASSLVVGTFTYNEQFF
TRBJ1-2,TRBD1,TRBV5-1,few,TGCGCCAGCAGCATCGCAGGGGGCACCAACTATGGCTACACCTTC,CASSIAGGTNYGYTF
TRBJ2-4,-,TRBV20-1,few,TGCAGTGCTAGAGACAGGACTATCGTCTGGTTC,CSARDRTIVWF
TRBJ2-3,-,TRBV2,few,TGTGCCAGCAGTGAAGCCTTGGAGGGAGATACGCAGTATTTT,CASSEALEGDTQYF
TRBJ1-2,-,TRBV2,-,TGTGCCAGCACAGCATCTAACTATGGCTACACCTTC,CASTASNYGYTF
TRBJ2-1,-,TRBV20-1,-,TGCAGTGCTAGAGGGACGGGCTACAATGAGCAGTTCTTC,CSARGTGYNEQFF
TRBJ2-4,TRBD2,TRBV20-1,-,TGCAGTGCTAGCGGGGGGGCTGGCAAAAACATTCAGTACTTC,CSASGGAGKNIQYF
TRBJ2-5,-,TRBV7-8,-,TGTGCCAGCAGCTTAGGGACAGCCTGGGAGACCCAGTACTTC,CASSLGTAWETQYF
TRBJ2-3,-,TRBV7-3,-,TGTGCCAGCAGCTTAAAAGGGGCGGATACGCAGTATTTT,CASSLKGADTQYF
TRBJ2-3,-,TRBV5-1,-,TGCGCCAGCAGCCCTATGATCATTGGTGCGGGTGCAGATACGCAGTATTTT,CASSPMIIGAGADTQYF
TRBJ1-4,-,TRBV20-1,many,TGCAGTGCCAGAGACAGCCTAAATGAAAAACTGTTTTTT,CSARDSLNEKLFF
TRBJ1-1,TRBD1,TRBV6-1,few,TGTGCCACCCGGACAGGGGTGTACACTGAAGCTTTCTTT,CATRTGVYTEAFF
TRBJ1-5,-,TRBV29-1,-,TGCAGCGTCCAAACAGGCATTAGCAATCAGCCCCAGCATTTT,CSVQTGISNQPQHF
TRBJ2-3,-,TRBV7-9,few,TGTGCCAGCAGCCTGGGTTGGGGGGCCACAGATACGCAGTATTTT,CASSLGWGATDTQYF
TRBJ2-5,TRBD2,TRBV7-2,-,TGTGCCAGCAGCTACACCGGGACTAGCGGGGGGAGGGAGACCCAGTACTTC,CASSYTGTSGGRETQYF
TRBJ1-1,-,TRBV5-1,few,TGCGCCAGCAGCGGGGAGGGTCGCACTGAAGCTTTCTTT,CASSGEGRTEAFF
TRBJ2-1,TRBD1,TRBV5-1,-,TGCGCCAGCAGCTTGGGGACAGGGGAACTCTATGAGCAGTTCTTC,CASSLGTGELYEQFF
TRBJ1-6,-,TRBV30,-,TGTGCCTGGAGTCCGGACGACAATTCACCCCTCCACTTT,CAWSPDDNSPLHF
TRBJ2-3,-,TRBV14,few,TGTGCCAGCAGCCAAGCGGGACCCCGCACAGATACGCAGTATTTT,CASSQAGPRTDTQYF
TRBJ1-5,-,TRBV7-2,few,TGTGCCAGCAGCTTGGGACAAATGGGTGGTCAGCCCCAGCATTTT,CASSLGQMGGQPQHF
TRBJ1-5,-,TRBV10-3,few,TGTGCCATCAGTGAGGGGGGGCCCCAGCATTTT,CAISEGGPQHF
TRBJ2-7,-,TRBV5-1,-,TGCGCCAGCAGCTCCGGACAAGAGGTGACCAAGCAGTACTTC,CASSSGQEVTKQYF
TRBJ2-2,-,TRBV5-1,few,TGCGCCAGCAGATCCGGGAACACCGGGGAGCTGTTTTTT,CASRSGNTGELFF
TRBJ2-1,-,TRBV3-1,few,TGTGCCAGCCTTGCAGGGGGGGGTTACAATGAGCAGTTCTTC,CASLAGGGYNEQFF
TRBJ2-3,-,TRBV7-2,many,TGTGCCAGCAGCTCCGTGTCAGGGGGACTCACAGATACGCAGTATTTT,CASSSVSGGLTDTQYF
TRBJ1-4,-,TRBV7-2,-,TGTGCCAGCAGCTTAGCACACACTCGAGGTGAAAAACTGTTTTTT,CASSLAHTRGEKLFF
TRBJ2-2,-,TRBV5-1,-,TGCGCCAGTAGAGGCTACACCGGGGAGCTGTTTTTT,CASRGYTGELFF
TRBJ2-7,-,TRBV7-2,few,TGTGCCAGCAGTTTTAGACAGTCCAACTACGAGCAGTACTTC,CASSFRQSNYEQYF
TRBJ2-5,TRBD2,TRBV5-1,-,TGCGCCAGCAGCTCCCAGCGGGGGGGAGGAGAGACCCAGTACTTC,CASSSQRGGGETQYF
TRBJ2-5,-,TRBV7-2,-,TGTGCCAGCAGCTTAGCGCGCGCCTTGACGGGCCAAGAGACCCAGTACTTC,CASSLARALTGQETQYF
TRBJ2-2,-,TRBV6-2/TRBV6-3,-,TGTGCCAGCACAACACGGAACACCGGGGAGCTGTTTTTT,CASTTRNTGELFF
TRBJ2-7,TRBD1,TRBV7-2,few,TGTGCCAGCAGCTTAGCTCTGGGACAGGGGGCGGGCGAGCAGTACTTC,CASSLALGQGAGEQYF
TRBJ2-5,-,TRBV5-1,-,TGCGCCAGCAGCTTGGCCGAGGGAGTCGGGACCCAGTACTTC,CASSLAEGVGTQYF
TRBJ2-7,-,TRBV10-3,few,TGTGCCATCCCCGACCCCACAGGTCCGGGTGGGCAGTACTTC,CAIPDPTGPGGQYF
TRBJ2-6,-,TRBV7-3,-,TGTGCCAGCAGCCCACAGAGTTCTGTGGCCAACGTCCTGACTTTC,CASSPQSSVANVLTF
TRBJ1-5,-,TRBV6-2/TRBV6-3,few,TGTGCCAGCAGTTACAGGGACGTGGCCCAGCCCCAGCATTTT,CASSYRDVAQPQHF
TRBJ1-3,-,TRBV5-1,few,TGCGCCAGCAGCTACTACTCCGTAGAGTCTGGAAACACCATATATTTT,CASSYYSVESGNTIYF
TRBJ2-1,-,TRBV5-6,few,TGTGCCAGCAGCTTTGGCAGGGTGGGGAAGCAGTTCTTC,CASSFGRVGKQFF
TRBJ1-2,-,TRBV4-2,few,TGTGCCAGCAGCCAGGGCTCTTTAGGGTATGGCTACACCTTC,CASSQGSLGYGYTF
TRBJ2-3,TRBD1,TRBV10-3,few,TGTGCCATCAGTCGAGACAGGGCTAGCACAGATACGCAGTATTTT,CAISRDRASTDTQYF
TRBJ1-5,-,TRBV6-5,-,TGTGCCAGCAGTTACCGAACGGGGCAGCCCCAGCATTTT,CASSYRTGQPQHF